These 10 T cell receptor beta chains originate from one sample sequenced in a study of blood T cell repertoires in COVID-19. TCRdb's copy holds only in-frame clones and misses some; the assay was immunoSEQ multiplex PCR. Of 250,000 or so clones in the sample, about 85% were seen once. Sequenced sample: PBMCs or T cells enriched from blood (not recorded which). The receptor set was obtained from a man aged 30 to 39 who had recovered from COVID-19.

The V and J genes are TRBV5-1 and TRBJ2-7; 10 nucleotides match TRBD2. The CDR3 is 15 amino acids. The germline V gene has CDR1 SGHRS and CDR2 YFSETQ. V lost 4 bases and J lost 6; bases outside the gene matches: 10. Written as DNA, the CDR3 is TGCGCCAGCAGCCAATTACTAGCGGGAATTTCCGAGCAGTACTTC. It codes for CASSQLLAGISEQYF.

The V gene is TRBV4-1, the J gene TRBJ2-7; TRBD2 agrees at 11 bases. V gave up 1 base and J gave up 6 bases; unmatched junction bases: 11. The CDR3 extends over 17 amino acids. Germline CDR1 MGHRA, CDR2 YSYEKL. CDR3 region: CASSQVGSGGARAEQYF. Written as DNA, the CDR3 is TGCGCCAGCAGCCAAGTGGGTAGCGGGGGGGCTCGTGCCGAGCAGTACTTC.

This sequence joins TRBV7-7 and TRBJ1-1; D remains ambiguous. Germline CDR1 and CDR2: SSHAT and FNYEAQ (reference sequence). The CDR3 contains 13 residues. V was cut by 5 bases and J by 2 bases, with 9 bases left in between. The CDR3 region is CASSRWSNTEAFF. Here the CDR3 DNA reads TGTGCCAGCAGCAGGTGGAGTAACACTGAAGCTTTCTTT.

CDR3 bases: TGTGCCACCAGCAGAGGTTGGACTGATTCACCCCTCCACTTT. It encodes CATSRGWTDSPLHF. The chain couples TRBV15 to TRBJ1-6, with D hard to call. CDR3 length equals 14 residues. With 1 base removed from V and 8 bases from J, the gap between germline ends came to 9 bases. Germline loops: CDR1 LNHNV, CDR2 YYDKDF (reference sequence). Full variable domain (missing parts from reference TRBV15 and TRBJ1-6): DAMVIQNPRYQVTQFGKPVTLSCSQTLNHNVMYWYQQKSSQAPKLLFHYYDKDFNNEADTPDNFQSRRPNTSFCFLDIRSPGLGDTAMYLCATSRGWTDSPLHFGNGTRLTVT.

V is TRBV15 and J is TRBJ1-2, with TRBD1 identical over 7 bases. Germline lookup yields CDR1 LNHNV and CDR2 YYDKDF (reference sequence). With V trimmed by 2 bases and J by 10 bases, 4 bases remained unmatched. The CDR3 runs to 12 residues. The CDR3 region has the DNA TGTGCCACCAGCAGAAGACAGGGCACCTACACCTTC. Protein sequence: CATSRRQGTYTF.

The gene calls are TRBV19 and TRBJ2-1, with 12 bases aligning to TRBD2. CDR3 length equals 16 residues. CDR1 LNHDA and CDR2 SQIVND come from the germline V gene (reference sequence). V shed 5 bases and J 8 bases; nucleotides not matched to a gene: 10. CDR3 sequence reads: CASSLLTSGRSYEQFF. The CDR3 DNA reads TGTGCCAGTAGTCTCCTGACTAGCGGGAGATCCTATGAGCAGTTCTTC.

This clone was detected once. V is TRBV14 and J is TRBJ1-1; the D is unclear. Looked up from germline, CDR1 is SGHDN and CDR2 is FVKESK. CDR3 length equals 14 residues. Trimming took off 0 bases at V and 9 bases at J, with 14 bases between the two ends. The CDR3: CASSQEQNRKKAFF. The CDR3 nucleotides are TGTGCCAGCAGCCAAGAGCAGAACCGAAAAAAAGCTTTCTTT.

The chain recombines TRBV5-8 with TRBJ1-5; D unresolved. This CDR3 comprises 15 residues. Germline V gene data show CDR1 as SGHTS and CDR2 as YDEGEE. Trimming took off 0 bases at V and 6 bases at J, with 13 bases between the two ends. Here the CDR3 reads CASSLGAKGGQPQHF. The CDR3 coding sequence is TGTGCCAGCAGCTTGGGGGCTAAAGGTGGTCAGCCCCAGCATTTT.

This clone was picked up a small number of times. The chain recombines TRBV28 with TRBJ2-7; 7 nucleotides agree with TRBD1. The ends lost 6 bases at V and 11 bases at J; junction bases unmatched: 13. The CDR3 has 13 amino acids. Germline V gene lookup returns CDR1 MDHEN and CDR2 SYDVKM. The CDR3, as DNA: TGTGCCAGCAGCCCATCGACAGGGAGAAGCGAGTACTTC. Encoded protein: CASSPSTGRSEYF.

This chain connects TRBV5-1 to TRBJ2-3; TRBD2 aligns across 13 bases. V lost 0 bases to trimming and J lost 5 bases; unmatched junction nucleotides: 3. From germline, CDR1 is SGHRS and CDR2 YFSETQ. This CDR3 spans 16 amino acids. CDR3 residues: CASSLETSGRLDTQYF. The CDR3 DNA is TGCGCCAGCAGCTTGGAGACTAGCGGGAGGTTAGATACGCAGTATTTT.